This T cell receptor beta chain was observed in a study of CD8 T cells in ankylosing spondylitis. TCRdb fed the 5' RACE reads into MiXCR, producing one record per CDR3 protein. The repertoire consists of about 390,000 distinct CDR3 sequences, with 20% to 25% occurring once and the leading ten covering about a sixth. Germline V gene lookup returns CDR1 SGHVS and CDR2 FQNEAQ. Trimming shortened V by 5 bases and J by 5 bases, and 24 bases separated the two germline ends. The CDR3 has 17 amino acids. A few counts support this clonotype. Its specificity is not known. Overall study results and limits: Characteristic, it appeared, of ankylosing spondylitis blood was a TCR beta motif of about eight highly homologous variants.

Sequenced sample: blood, either unsorted or a sorted T cell fraction (not recorded which). The clonotype comes from a male donor with ankylosing spondylitis. The rearrangement uses TRBV7-8 and TRBJ1-1; weak D call: TRBD1 (6 bases). Here the CDR3 DNA reads TGTGCCAGCAGCCCTCACAGGGTTAAGGGCCCGAGGACTGAAGCTTTCTTT. This sequence encodes CASSPHRVKGPRTEAFF. The complete variable domain, with remaining parts taken from reference TRBV7-8 and TRBJ1-1, reads GAGVSQSPRYKVAKRGQDVALRCDPISGHVSLFWYQQALGQGPEFLTYFQNEAQLDKSGLPSDRFFAERPEGSVSTLKIQRTQQEDSAVYLCASSPHRVKGPRTEAFFGQGTRLTVV.